This TCR beta chain was found in a study of beta chain features in type 1 diabetes. The study, taken as a whole, reports: Patients with type 1 diabetes carried fewer insertions and had more deletions at their VDJ junctions. A possible short-template PCR bias applies equally to patients and controls. The study found moderately but significantly shorter TCRB CDR3s in all four CD4+ subsets of Type 1 diabetes patients.

Sorting produced populations that all topped 95% purity. The CDR3 loop spans 15 amino acids. CDR1 is SGHRS, CDR2 YFSETQ, per germline. The V gene lost 0 bases and the J gene lost 5 bases, with 14 bases spanning the gap. Sequenced material consisted of expressed TCRB transcripts (all of the isolated RNA was reverse transcribed). Here immunoSEQ multiplex PCR was the method, and the copy in TCRdb shows in-frame clones only, minus some. The data contain tens of thousands of clones, 25% to 35% of them singletons. This clone showed up just a few times. Its antigen is still unknown. The receptor was isolated from a woman in her late teens or twenties in good health. The sequenced sample consisted of stem cell memory CD4+ T cells from blood. The rearrangement uses TRBV5-1 and TRBJ2-5; tentative D call: TRBD1 (5 bases). This chain's CDR3 is CASSLGLGNRETQYF. The CDR3 nucleotides are TGCGCCAGCAGCTTGGGGCTGGGAAACAGGGAGACCCAGTACTTC.